This T cell receptor beta chain originates from a study of CD8 T cells in Susac syndrome. RNA amounts of about 0.5 to 1 ug underwent reverse transcription with random hexamers. TCRdb reanalysed the immunoSEQ multiplex PCR reads using MiXCR and keeps one entry per CDR3 protein. The sample lists more than 85,000 distinct CDR3 sequences, roughly 94% occurring once. Trimming took 0 bases from V and 1 from J, leaving 8 bases between them. Germline V gene sequence: CDR1 SGHNT, CDR2 YYREEE (reference sequence). The CDR3 sequence is 14 residues long. The specimen was CD4+ T cells from PBMCs. This receptor was obtained from a human donor with Susac syndrome. The V and J genes are TRBV5-4 and TRBJ2-7; a possible D gene is TRBD2 (5 bases). CDR3 residues: CASSLGGNSYEQYF. The CDR3 DNA reads as TGTGCCAGCAGCTTGGGAGGGAATTCCTACGAGCAGTACTTC.